The 24 T cell receptor beta chains below all came from one sample that was sequenced in a study of metastatic and nonmetastatic thyroid tumors. No patient received treatment before thyroid surgery. TCRdb redid the clone calls on the PCR reads using MiXCR. The sample holds some 13,000 clones, around 29% seen once. The sequencing sample was made of tumor tissue. The source of these receptors is a female donor with papillary thyroid cancer or a benign thyroid nodule (not recorded which). Some clones in this sample may be carry-over from other donors' samples.

This clone was seen only a few times. The rearrangement uses TRBV19 and TRBJ2-7; TRBD2 agrees at 8 bases. The CDR3 is 14 residues long. V lost 5 bases and J lost 3; bases outside the gene matches: 6. The germline V gene has CDR1 LNHDA and CDR2 SQIVND (reference sequence). CDR3 loop: CASSSFRGGYEQYF. The CDR3 bases are TGTGCCAGTAGTTCTTTCCGGGGGGGCTACGAGCAGTACTTC.

This clone came up once. J is TRBJ2-1 and V is TRBV5-1; 10 bases map to TRBD1. Losses at the gene ends were 3 bases for V and 6 bases for J; bases not matched to a gene: 6. The CDR3 spans 15 residues. Germline V gives CDR1 SGHRS, CDR2 YFSETQ. The CDR3 DNA is TGCGCCAGCAGCTCCGGGACAGGGGCTTTCAATGAGCAGTTCTTC. Amino acids: CASSSGTGAFNEQFF.

This clone was counted many times. Possible read error: a much larger clone is one base away. The sample holds other DNA sequences that translate to the same CDR3. CDR3 region: CASSLEGSNQPQHF. The CDR3 nucleotides read TGTGCTAGCAGCTTGGAGGGGAGCAATCAGCCCCAGCATTTT. The chain links TRBV7-8 to TRBJ1-5; TRBD1 might be the D (5 bases). The CDR3 spans 14 residues. Per the germline V gene, CDR1 is SGHVS and CDR2 is FQNEAQ.

The V gene is TRBV20-1, the J gene TRBJ2-7, with D possibly TRBD1 on 6 matching bases. The CDR3 is made up of 14 amino acids. Trimming took 0 bases from V and 4 from J, leaving 13 bases between them. The germline V gene encodes CDR1 DFQATT and CDR2 SNEGSKA (reference sequence). The CDR3 loop reads CSARDKDRYYEQYF. The CDR3 region has the DNA TGCAGTGCTAGAGATAAGGACAGATATTACGAGCAGTACTTC.

The gene calls are TRBV30 and TRBJ2-7, with D maybe TRBD2 (5 bases). Germline CDR1 and CDR2: GTSNPN and SVGIG (reference sequence). This CDR3 spans 17 amino acids. Deletions cut 0 bases from V and 4 bases from J, with 22 bases between. The CDR3 region is CAWSVLSEGQGRYEQYV. DNA for the CDR3: TGTGCCTGGAGTGTCCTGTCTGAGGGCCAAGGACGATACGAGCAGTACGTC.

The V gene is TRBV2, the J gene TRBJ2-1, with 7 positions matching TRBD2. The CDR3 has 15 residues. Per the germline V gene, CDR1 is SNHLY and CDR2 is FYNNEI. V lost 6 bases and J lost 6; bases outside the gene matches: 11. The CDR3 is CASRIVQRGRNEQFF. CDR3 nucleotide sequence: TGTGCCAGCAGGATTGTTCAGCGGGGCCGCAATGAGCAGTTCTTC.

This clone rates as large. The CDR3, as DNA: TGTGCCAGCAGTGAAGGGGGTGGTGAATTCCAAGAGACCCAGTACTTC. This codes for CASSEGGGEFQETQYF. The rearrangement uses TRBV6-1 and TRBJ2-5; D is unresolved. The germline V gene encodes CDR1 MNHNS and CDR2 SASEGT. CDR3 length: 16 amino acids. V lost 1 base and J 1 base, leaving 13 bases between the germline ends.

This clone was seen at least ten times. The CDR3 DNA sequence: TGTGCCAGCAGTTTAGTCGCAGGGGGCCCCGGGGAGCTGTTTTTT. Translated, it gives CASSLVAGGPGELFF. The gene calls are TRBV12-3 or TRBV12-4 and TRBJ2-2, with TRBD1 matching 8 bases. J lost 6 bases, V lost 1 base, and 4 bases had no gene match. The CDR3 has 15 amino acids.

This clone has a count of ten or more. V usage is TRBV5-1 and J usage is TRBJ2-3, with TRBD2 identical over 8 bases. Germline assignment: CDR1 SGHRS and CDR2 YFSETQ. Trimming removed 0 bases from V and 2 bases from J; junction bases left unmatched: 8. This CDR3 is 17 amino acids long. The CDR3: CASSLEAGGRLTDTQYF. CDR3 coding DNA: TGCGCCAGCAGCTTGGAGGCGGGGGGCAGACTCACAGATACGCAGTATTTT.

Sample share makes this clone medium-sized. CDR3 in DNA: TGTGCCAGCAGCGTAGGACGGGGCAGACACTACGAGCAGTACTTC. This gives the protein CASSVGRGRHYEQYF. V usage is TRBV9 and J usage is TRBJ2-7; either TRBD1 or TRBD2 may fit D (5 bases each). Germline CDR1 reads SGDLS; CDR2 reads YYNGEE. This CDR3 is 15 amino acids long. V was pared by 0 bases and J by 3 bases, with 13 bases between.

The V call is TRBV7-9, the J call TRBJ1-6; D gene unclear. Looked up from germline, CDR1 is SEHNR and CDR2 is FQNEAQ (reference sequence). With 4 bases removed from V and 7 bases from J, the gap between germline ends came to 11 bases. The CDR3 sequence is 14 residues long. The CDR3 bases are TGTGCCAGCAGCTCTGCCTCGGGGAATTCACCCCTCCACTTT. This sequence encodes CASSSASGNSPLHF.

The chain recombines TRBV5-5 with TRBJ1-1, with D unresolved. The CDR3 totals 15 residues. The V gene lost 0 bases and the J gene lost 1 base, with 10 bases spanning the gap. From germline, CDR1 is SGHKS and CDR2 YYEKEE (reference sequence). The CDR3 DNA reads as TGTGCCAGCAGCTTGGCCGAGCAACGGAACACTGAAGCTTTCTTT. Amino acid sequence: CASSLAEQRNTEAFF.

The V call is TRBV20-1, the J call TRBJ2-1; 8 positions agree with TRBD2. Per the germline V gene, CDR1 is DFQATT and CDR2 is SNEGSKA (reference sequence). V gave up 1 base and J gave up 8 bases; unmatched junction bases: 10. This CDR3 spans 15 amino acids. CDR3 region: CSARVGGGRIYEQFF. CDR3 nucleotide sequence: TGCAGTGCTAGAGTCGGGGGCGGGAGGATCTATGAGCAGTTCTTC.

This clone was seen more than once but under ten times. The V and J genes are TRBV6-2 or TRBV6-3 and TRBJ2-1, with a possible D match to TRBD1 (6 bases). Trimming left V 2 bases short and J 7 bases short, with 12 bases between. CDR3 length: 14 amino acids. Per the germline V gene, CDR1 is MNHEY and CDR2 is SVGEGT. The CDR3 DNA follows: TGTGCCAGCAGTTACACGGCAGGGGCTAATGAGCAGTTCTTC. Protein product: CASSYTAGANEQFF.

This clone occurred once. This chain uses TRBV5-1 with TRBJ1-1; D is perhaps TRBD1 (5 bases). Germline V CDR1 and CDR2: SGHRS, YFSETQ. V was trimmed by 5 bases and J by 7 bases, leaving 15 bases between them. The CDR3 sequence is 13 residues long. For the CDR3, the DNA is TGCGCCAGCAGTCGGACATACTCCGTTGAAGCTTTCTTT. Translating gives CASSRTYSVEAFF.

This clone has a single count. The chain joins TRBV9 to TRBJ2-3; TRBD2 agrees at 15 bases. V was clipped by 0 bases and J by 4 bases; unmatched bases: 3. Germline V gives CDR1 SGDLS, CDR2 YYNGEE. The CDR3 is 17 amino acids. In nucleotides, the CDR3 is TGTGCCAGCAGCGTAGAAGGACTAGCGGGAGGGCCAGATACGCAGTATTTT. As protein: CASSVEGLAGGPDTQYF.

This clone has more than one count but fewer than ten. The rearrangement joins TRBV20-1 to TRBJ2-5, with a weak D call TRBD1 (5 bases). CDR3 length equals 12 residues. Trimming pared 2 bases from V and 3 bases from J, leaving 7 bases between. CDR1 and CDR2 (germline): DFQATT, SNEGSKA (reference sequence). This CDR3 reads CSARQGEETQYF. In DNA form, the CDR3 reads TGCAGTGCTAGACAGGGTGAAGAGACCCAGTACTTC.

The rearrangement links TRBV6-1 to TRBJ2-2, with D perhaps matching TRBD1 or TRBD2 (5 bases each). V lost 7 bases and J 1 base, leaving 16 bases between the germline ends. This CDR3 comprises 16 residues. Per germline, CDR1 MNHNS and CDR2 SASEGT. The DNA for the CDR3 is TGTGCCAGCACCGACAGTGGGAGAGGGAACACCGGGGAGCTGTTTTTT. Amino acids: CASTDSGRGNTGELFF.

The table lists this clone with a few counts. This chain uses TRBV28 with TRBJ2-1; D is possibly TRBD1 or TRBD2 (5 bases each). There are 16 residues in the CDR3. Germline CDR1 and CDR2: MDHEN and SYDVKM. V lost 6 bases and J lost 5, with 20 bases in between. In DNA form, the CDR3 reads TGTGCCAGCAGATCAGGATGGGACCACTGGGACAATGAGCAGTTCTTC. Translating it yields CASRSGWDHWDNEQFF.

By sample share, this clone is medium-sized. The chain carries TRBV9 and TRBJ1-3; D might be TRBD1 (5 bases). V was clipped by 5 bases and J by 0 bases, with 9 bases between them. From germline, CDR1 is SGDLS and CDR2 YYNGEE. The CDR3 contains 14 residues. The CDR3 sequence is CASRPGTSGNTIYF. The DNA of the CDR3 is TGTGCCAGCAGACCCGGGACCTCTGGAAACACCATATATTTT.

As DNA, the CDR3 is TGTGCCAGCAGCTTACTAGCGGGAGGGACCTACGAGCAGTACTTC. Its protein product is CASSLLAGGTYEQYF. The rearrangement joins TRBV11-2 to TRBJ2-7; 12 bases are a match to TRBD2. The ends lost 2 bases at V and 2 bases at J; junction bases unmatched: 1. The CDR3 has 15 residues. Germline CDR1 reads SGHAT; CDR2 reads FQNNGV.

This clone was seen more than once but under ten times. The chain recombines TRBV7-9 with TRBJ2-7; a possible D gene is TRBD1 (6 bases). The CDR3 is made up of 12 amino acids. Trimming left V 5 bases short and J 7 bases short, with 12 bases between. CDR1 is SEHNR and CDR2 is FQNEAQ in the germline V gene (reference sequence). The CDR3 bases are TGTGCCAGCAGCCTAGGGGGTTGGGAGCAGTACTTC. Encoded protein: CASSLGGWEQYF.

This sequence joins TRBV5-1 and TRBJ2-7, with a possible D match to TRBD2 (5 bases). In germline, CDR1 is SGHRS, CDR2 YFSETQ. This CDR3 region has 16 residues. Between the trimmed V and J ends, which lost 0 bases and 2 bases, there was a span of 15 bases. The CDR3 coding sequence is TGCGCCAGCAGCTTGGCCCCTGGACTGGGAACCTACGAGCAGTACTTC. Translated: CASSLAPGLGTYEQYF.

The genes are TRBV7-8 and TRBJ1-1; D remains unclear. Trimming took 2 bases from V and 1 from J, leaving 8 bases between them. The CDR3 is 14 amino acids. From germline, CDR1 is SGHVS and CDR2 FQNEAQ. The CDR3 protein is CASSLRSENTEAFF. The CDR3 nucleotides read TGTGCCAGCAGCTTACGCTCGGAGAACACTGAAGCTTTCTTT.